The present TCR beta chain was sequenced within a study of T cell repertoires in cytomegalovirus infection. Looking at the study overall: Through public TCR beta signatures, both CMV infection and matching HLA type were indicated. Notes on the study in general: Summed frequency of public TCR beta families distinguished CMV carriers with the relevant HLA. Predominance within the ex vivo response was attributable to HLA-C-restricted CMV-specific TCR beta clonotypes.

With V trimmed by 5 bases and J by 8 bases, 6 bases remained unmatched. In germline, CDR1 is SGHVS, CDR2 FNYEAQ. The CDR3 length is 13 residues. TCRdb re-called the reads through MiXCR, storing one row per CDR3 protein. Of nearly 650,000 distinct CDR3 sequences in the sample, less than 25% were seen once. This clonotype was detected many times. Its antigen is currently unknown. This TCR derives from a human donor in good health (CMV status not recorded). Some clones in this sample may be carry-over from other donors' samples. Sequencing input: CD8+ T cells from PBMCs. The V call is TRBV7-6, the J call TRBJ1-2, with 9 bases identical to TRBD1. The CDR3 DNA sequence: TGTGCCAGCAGCCCCGGGACAGGGTGGGGCTACACCTTC. As protein: CASSPGTGWGYTF.